The clone carrying this T cell receptor beta chain was observed a single time. Antigen unknown. Other DNA sequences in this specimen translate into the identical CDR3. The sample is drawn from a study of shared clonotypes between healthy human individuals. General study results and limits: Genetic and exposure-history diversity was limited by the small donor number. Shared clonotypes: 4.5% to 5% naive CD4, under 4% naive CD8, 2.3% memory CD4, approximately 0.37% memory CD8.

An assay was performed, and its level was deep. The table came from immunoSEQ multiplex PCR; TCRdb's copy has only in-frame clones and leaves some out. This table has 2,500,000 or so clones, 80% to 95% appearing once. V lost 0 bases, J lost 5 bases, and 11 bases lay in between. Germline CDR1 SGHRS, CDR2 YFSETQ. The CDR3 contains 15 residues. The sequenced sample consisted of naive CD4+ T cells from PBMCs. Subset indicated: CD45RA+ positively selected. The sequence was collected from a man aged 18 to 29 in good health. Some clones in this sample may be carry-over from other donors' samples. V gene TRBV5-1 combines with J gene TRBJ2-2; D might be TRBD1 (6 bases). CDR3 bases: TGCGCCAGCAGCTTGGACGGCAGGGGAACCGGGGAGCTGTTTTTT. It codes for CASSLDGRGTGELFF.